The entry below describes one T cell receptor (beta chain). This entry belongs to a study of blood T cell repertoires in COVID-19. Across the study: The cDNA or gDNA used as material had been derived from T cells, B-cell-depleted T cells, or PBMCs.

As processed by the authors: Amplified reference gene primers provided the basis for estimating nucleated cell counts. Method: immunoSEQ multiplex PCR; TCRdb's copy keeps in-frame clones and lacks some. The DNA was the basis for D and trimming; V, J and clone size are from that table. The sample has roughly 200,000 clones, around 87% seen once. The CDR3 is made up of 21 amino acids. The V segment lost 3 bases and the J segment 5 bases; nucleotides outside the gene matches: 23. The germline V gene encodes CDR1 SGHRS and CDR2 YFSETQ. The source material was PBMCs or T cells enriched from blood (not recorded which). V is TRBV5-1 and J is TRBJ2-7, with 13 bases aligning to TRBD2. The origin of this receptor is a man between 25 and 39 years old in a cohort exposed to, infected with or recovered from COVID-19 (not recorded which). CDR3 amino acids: CASSSNPLTTGLAGAKNEQYF. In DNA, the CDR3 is TGCGCCAGCAGCTCAAACCCACTAACAACAGGACTAGCGGGAGCAAAAAACGAGCAGTACTTC.